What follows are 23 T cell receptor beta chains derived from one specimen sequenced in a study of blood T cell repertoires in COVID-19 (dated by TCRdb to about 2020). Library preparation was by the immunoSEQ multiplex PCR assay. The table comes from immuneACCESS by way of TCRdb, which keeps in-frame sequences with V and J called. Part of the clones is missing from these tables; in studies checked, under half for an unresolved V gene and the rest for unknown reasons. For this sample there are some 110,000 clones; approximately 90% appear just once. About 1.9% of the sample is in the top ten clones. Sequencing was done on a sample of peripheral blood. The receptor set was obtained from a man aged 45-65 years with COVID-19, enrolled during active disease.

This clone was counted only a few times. CDR3 sequence reads: CASSMGLSGKVQETQYF. CDR3 nucleotide sequence: TGTGCCAGTAGTATGGGGTTGAGCGGAAAGGTCCAAGAGACCCAGTACTTC. The chain has TRBV19 and TRBJ2-5; TRBD2 might be the D (5 bases). Germline values: CDR1 LNHDA, CDR2 SQIVND (reference sequence). The CDR3 covers 17 residues. The germline V and J ends were trimmed by 3 bases and 1 base, with 18 bases remaining between them.

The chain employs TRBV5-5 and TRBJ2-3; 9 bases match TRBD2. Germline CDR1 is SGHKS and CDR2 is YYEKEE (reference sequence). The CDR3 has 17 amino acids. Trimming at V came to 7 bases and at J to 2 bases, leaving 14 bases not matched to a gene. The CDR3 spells CASGMRGTSWVTDTQYF. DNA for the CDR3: TGTGCCAGCGGAATGAGAGGGACTAGCTGGGTCACAGATACGCAGTATTTT.

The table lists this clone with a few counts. The CDR3 DNA follows: TGTGCCAGCAGCCGGAGCGGGAGTGGTTATGAGCAGTTCTTC. As protein: CASSRSGSGYEQFF. V is TRBV6-2 or TRBV6-3 and J is TRBJ2-1, with 8 bases identical to TRBD2. The V gene end was trimmed by 6 bases and the J gene end by 8 bases; junction bases not matched to a gene: 9. The CDR3 runs to 14 residues. Germline CDR1 MNHEY, CDR2 SVGEGT.

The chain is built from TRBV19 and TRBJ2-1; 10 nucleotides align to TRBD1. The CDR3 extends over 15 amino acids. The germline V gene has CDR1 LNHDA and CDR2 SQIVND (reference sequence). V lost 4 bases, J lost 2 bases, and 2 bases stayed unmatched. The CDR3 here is CASSTGTGAYNEQFF. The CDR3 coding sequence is TGTGCCAGTAGTACCGGGACAGGGGCCTACAATGAGCAGTTCTTC.

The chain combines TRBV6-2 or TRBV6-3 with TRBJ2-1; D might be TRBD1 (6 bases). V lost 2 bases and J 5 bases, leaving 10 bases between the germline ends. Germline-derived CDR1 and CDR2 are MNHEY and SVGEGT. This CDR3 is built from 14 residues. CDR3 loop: CASSYQGPNNEQFF. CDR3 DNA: TGTGCCAGCAGTTACCAGGGGCCAAACAATGAGCAGTTCTTC.

The DNA of the CDR3 is TGTGCCAGTAGCCCCCAGGGAGCGGGGAGCACAGATACGCAGTATTTT. Its protein product is CASSPQGAGSTDTQYF. This rearrangement joins TRBV19 to TRBJ2-3, with 7 bases identical to TRBD2. The V segment lost 6 bases and the J segment 0 bases; nucleotides outside the gene matches: 9. The CDR3 covers 16 residues. Germline V gives CDR1 LNHDA, CDR2 SQIVND (reference sequence).

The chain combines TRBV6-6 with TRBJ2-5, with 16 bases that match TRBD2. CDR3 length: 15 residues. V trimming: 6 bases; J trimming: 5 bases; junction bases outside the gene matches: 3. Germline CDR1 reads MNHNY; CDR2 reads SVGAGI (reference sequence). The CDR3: CASRLGLAGGETQYF. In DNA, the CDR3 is TGTGCCAGCAGGTTGGGACTAGCGGGAGGGGAGACCCAGTACTTC.

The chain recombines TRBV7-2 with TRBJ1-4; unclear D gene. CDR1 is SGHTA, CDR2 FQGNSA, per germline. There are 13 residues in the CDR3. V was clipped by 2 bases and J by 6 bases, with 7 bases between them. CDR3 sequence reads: CASSLSQDEKLFF. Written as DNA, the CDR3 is TGTGCCAGCAGCTTATCCCAGGATGAAAAACTGTTTTTT.

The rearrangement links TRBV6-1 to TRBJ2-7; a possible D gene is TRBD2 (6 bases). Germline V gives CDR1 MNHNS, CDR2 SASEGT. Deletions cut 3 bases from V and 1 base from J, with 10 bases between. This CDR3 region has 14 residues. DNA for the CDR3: TGTGCCAGCAGTGATCCGGGAGCTTCCTACGAGCAGTACGTC. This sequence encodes CASSDPGASYEQYV.

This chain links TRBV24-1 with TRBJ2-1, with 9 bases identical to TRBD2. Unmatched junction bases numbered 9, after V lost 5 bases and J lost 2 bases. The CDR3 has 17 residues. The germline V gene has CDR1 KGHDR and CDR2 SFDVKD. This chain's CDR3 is CATSGPNSGSTYNEQFF. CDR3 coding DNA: TGTGCCACCAGTGGACCCAATAGCGGGAGTACCTACAATGAGCAGTTCTTC.

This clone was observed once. The DNA of the CDR3 is TGTGCCAGCAGCTTCGACAGCCTTAATTCACCCCTCCACTTT. Encoded protein: CASSFDSLNSPLHF. The chain uses TRBV7-9 and TRBJ1-6; a weak D match, TRBD1 (5 bases). Germline CDR1 reads SEHNR; CDR2 reads FQNEAQ (reference sequence). The V end lost 3 bases, the J end lost 6 bases, and 9 bases lay between the germline ends. The CDR3 totals 14 residues. Using reference TRBV7-9 and TRBJ1-6 for the parts outside the CDR3, the full variable domain is DTGVSQNPRHKITKRGQNVTFRCDPISEHNRLYWYRQTLGQGPEFLTYFQNEAQLEKSRLLSDRFSAERPKGSFSTLEIQRTEQGDSAMYLCASSFDSLNSPLHFGNGTRLTVT.

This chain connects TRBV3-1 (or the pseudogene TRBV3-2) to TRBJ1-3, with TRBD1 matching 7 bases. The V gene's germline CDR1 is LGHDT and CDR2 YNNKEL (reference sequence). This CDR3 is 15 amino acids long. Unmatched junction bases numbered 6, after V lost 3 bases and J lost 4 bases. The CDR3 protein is CASSQAGGQGNTIYF. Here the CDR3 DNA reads TGTGCCAGCAGCCAGGCAGGGGGACAGGGAAACACCATATATTTT.

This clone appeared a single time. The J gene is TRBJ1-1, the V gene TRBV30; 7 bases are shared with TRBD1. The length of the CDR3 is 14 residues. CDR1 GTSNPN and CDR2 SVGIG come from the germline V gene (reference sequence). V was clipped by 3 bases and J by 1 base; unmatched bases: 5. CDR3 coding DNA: TGTGCCTGGAGCCGTCGACAGGGGAACACTGAAGCTTTCTTT. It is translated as CAWSRRQGNTEAFF.

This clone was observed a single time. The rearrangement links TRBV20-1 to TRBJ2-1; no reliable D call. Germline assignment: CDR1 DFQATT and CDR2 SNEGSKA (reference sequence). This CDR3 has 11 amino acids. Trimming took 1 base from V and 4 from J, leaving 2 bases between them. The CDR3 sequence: CSARAYNEQFF. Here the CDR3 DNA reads TGCAGTGCTAGAGCATACAATGAGCAGTTCTTC.

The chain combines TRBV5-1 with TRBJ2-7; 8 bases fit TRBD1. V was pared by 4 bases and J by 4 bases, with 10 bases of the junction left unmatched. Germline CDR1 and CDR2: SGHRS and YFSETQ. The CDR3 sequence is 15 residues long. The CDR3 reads CASSEGQEGKYEQYF. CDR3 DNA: TGCGCCAGCAGCGAGGGACAGGAGGGGAAGTACGAGCAGTACTTC.

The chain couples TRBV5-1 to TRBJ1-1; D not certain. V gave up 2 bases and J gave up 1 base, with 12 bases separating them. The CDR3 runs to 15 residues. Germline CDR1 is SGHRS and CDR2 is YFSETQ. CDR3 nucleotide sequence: TGCGCCAGCAGCTTTCAGGTGGGAGCGAACACTGAAGCTTTCTTT. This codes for CASSFQVGANTEAFF.

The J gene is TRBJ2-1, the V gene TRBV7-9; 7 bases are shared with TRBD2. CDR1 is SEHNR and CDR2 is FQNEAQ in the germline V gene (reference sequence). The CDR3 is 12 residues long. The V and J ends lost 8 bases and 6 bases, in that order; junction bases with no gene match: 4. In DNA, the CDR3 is TGTGCCAGCTCGAGCGGGGCCAATGAGCAGTTCTTC. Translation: CASSSGANEQFF.

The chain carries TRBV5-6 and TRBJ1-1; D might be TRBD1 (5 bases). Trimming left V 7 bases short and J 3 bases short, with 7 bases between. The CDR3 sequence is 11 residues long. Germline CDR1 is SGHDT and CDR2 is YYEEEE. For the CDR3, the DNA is TGTGCCAGCTGGGGGGACACTGAAGCTTTCTTT. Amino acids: CASWGDTEAFF.

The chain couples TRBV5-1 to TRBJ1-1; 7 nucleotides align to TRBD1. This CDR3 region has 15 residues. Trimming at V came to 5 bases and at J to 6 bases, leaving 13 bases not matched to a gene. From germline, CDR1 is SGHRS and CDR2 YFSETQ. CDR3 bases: TGCGCCAGCAGGTCTTCGAGGGGGCCAGCGGCTGAAGCTTTCTTT. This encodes CASRSSRGPAAEAFF.

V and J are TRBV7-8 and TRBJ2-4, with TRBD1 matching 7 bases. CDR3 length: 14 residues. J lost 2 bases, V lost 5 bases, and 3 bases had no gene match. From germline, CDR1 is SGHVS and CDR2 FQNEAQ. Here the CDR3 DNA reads TGTGCCAGCAGCCCGGACAGGACCAAAAACATTCAGTACTTC. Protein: CASSPDRTKNIQYF. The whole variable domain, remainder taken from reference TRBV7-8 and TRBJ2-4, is GAGVSQSPRYKVAKRGQDVALRCDPISGHVSLFWYQQALGQGPEFLTYFQNEAQLDKSGLPSDRFFAERPEGSVSTLKIQRTQQEDSAVYLCASSPDRTKNIQYFGAGTRLSVL.

The CDR3 bases are TGTGCCAGCAGTTTACAGGGCGCCGGGGAGCTGTTTTTT. It is translated as CASSLQGAGELFF. V gene TRBV6-6 combines with J gene TRBJ2-2; tentatively, D is TRBD1 (6 bases). V lost 4 bases, J lost 6 bases, and 9 bases lay in between. The CDR3 extends over 13 amino acids. Germline V gene lookup returns CDR1 MNHNY and CDR2 SVGAGI (reference sequence).

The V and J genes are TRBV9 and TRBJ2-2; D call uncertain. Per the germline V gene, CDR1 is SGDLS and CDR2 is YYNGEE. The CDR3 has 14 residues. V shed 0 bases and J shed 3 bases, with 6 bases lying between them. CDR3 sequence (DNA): TGTGCCAGCAGCGTAGTTCAGTACACCGGGGAGCTGTTTTTT. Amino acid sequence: CASSVVQYTGELFF.

CDR3 region: CASQRIASTDTQYF. CDR3 coding DNA: TGTGCCAGCCAGAGAATAGCTAGCACAGATACGCAGTATTTT. The J gene is TRBJ2-3, the V gene TRBV27; D unclear. With 8 bases removed from V and 0 bases from J, the gap between germline ends came to 12 bases. This CDR3 spans 14 amino acids. Germline V gives CDR1 MNHEY, CDR2 SMNVEV (reference sequence).